The clone carrying this TCR beta chain has only a few counts. Its specificity is unknown. The data were taken from a study of lung T cells in sarcoidosis with Löfgren's syndrome. Study information: Repertoire analyses centered on Löfgren's syndrome patients. Notes on the study in general: In alpha-beta pairs, TRAV12-1 favored TRBV2, and their CDR3s were homologous. TRAV12-1 and TRBV2 were reportedly most expanded in Löfgren's patients. Multiple Löfgren's syndrome patients reportedly shared TRAV12-1 and TRBV2 CDR3 motifs, suggesting public CD4+ TCRs.

Germline CDR1 SNHLY, CDR2 FYNNEI. Trimming took off 0 bases at V and 6 bases at J, with 18 bases between the two ends. The CDR3 length is 16 residues. TCRdb itself ran the reads through MiXCR, one entry per CDR3 protein. The data hold more than 50,000 distinct CDR3 sequences, with about 20% observed a single time. This chain uses TRBV2 with TRBJ2-7, with D perhaps matching TRBD2 (5 bases). The sequenced material came from CD4+ T cells from PBMCs. This receptor was taken from a human donor with sarcoidosis (Löfgren's syndrome or another form), or a control subject (not recorded which). The CDR3 coding sequence is TGTGCCAGCAGTGAAGCGGATGAACTCCGGAGCGGCGAGCAGTACTTC. Its protein is CASSEADELRSGEQYF.